Listed below are T cell receptor beta chains from one sample, sequenced in a study of vaccination and CD4 T cells after COVID-19. Their cognate antigens are unknown. MiXCR, applied by TCRdb to the PCR reads, yields one record per CDR3 protein. The top ten hold around 3% of the sample, which has just over 20,000 distinct CDR3 sequences, roughly 40% seen once. The source was CD4+ T cells from blood, cultured in vitro, collected after SARS-CoV-2 vaccination. Every receptor here comes from a human donor who had recovered from COVID-19. CDR3s leave out the opening cysteine and the closing phenylalanine or tryptophan. The size of a clone is reported for some rows only, either as once, few or many, or as a class for expanded clones.

clone_size j_call v_call cdr3_aa
. TRBJ1-5 TRBV6-1 ASRDGYNSNQPQH
. TRBJ2-3 TRBV10-3 AISGLAGGSTDTQY
. TRBJ1-2 TRBV20-1 SARGVSYGYT
. TRBJ1-2 TRBV6-2/TRBV6-3 ASSPFGSGAAGYT
. TRBJ2-7 TRBV29-1 SVRGWGALYVQY
. TRBJ2-3 TRBV20-1 SAEFRLAGKVDTQY
. TRBJ1-2 TRBV5-6 ASSLIAAGQGPYGYT
. TRBJ1-2 TRBV20-1 SALKPGQGLANYGYT
few TRBJ1-1 TRBV7-8 ASSLAGTPNTEAF
few TRBJ1-1 TRBV7-9 ASRPAGLTEAF
. TRBJ1-1 TRBV6-1 ASRSDCGSVNTEAF
. TRBJ1-5 TRBV6-1 ASGDRGGNQPQH
. TRBJ2-1 TRBV5-1 ASSLGTSGYNEQF
few TRBJ2-5 TRBV6-2/TRBV6-3 ASSWGSGGKETQY
. TRBJ1-3 TRBV27 ASSLSISGNTIY
few TRBJ1-1 TRBV19 ASSPGQGNTEAF
. TRBJ1-1 TRBV6-1 ATSEGLINTEAF
. TRBJ1-1 TRBV5-4 ASSLGVGRRDTEAF
few TRBJ2-1 TRBV7-9 ASSGRGGSYNEQF
. TRBJ2-5 TRBV7-2 ASSWGGPVDYGETQY
medium-sized TRBJ1-6 TRBV11-1 ASSLVKASPLH
few TRBJ2-7 TRBV7-2 ASSRGQETYEQY
. TRBJ1-2 TRBV28 ASSRVVGYGYT
few TRBJ1-2 TRBV2 ASSEDRGNGYT
. TRBJ2-7 TRBV7-2 ASSLVASGNYEQY
. TRBJ1-1 TRBV5-6 ASSWGGENTEAF
. TRBJ1-2 TRBV27 ASSRGWNYGYT
. TRBJ1-1 TRBV30 AWSSRDRGTEAF
few TRBJ1-5 TRBV6-1 ASSEDRARGPQH
. TRBJ2-7 TRBV20-1 SATPSGRAYEQY
. TRBJ2-1 TRBV7-2 ASSAGTSGYPRNEQF
. TRBJ1-5 TRBV27 ASSDWGGNQPQH
once TRBJ2-5 TRBV10-3 AISESTSGSETQY
. TRBJ2-1 TRBV7-2 ASSFDREGRIEQF
few TRBJ1-5 TRBV24-1 APGLTGDNQPQH
. TRBJ2-3 TRBV6-5 ASSYSRGYGTDTQY
. TRBJ1-2 TRBV3-1 ASRDRGPGYT
. TRBJ1-5 TRBV6-2/TRBV6-3 ASSPGDRGRSGWPQH
few TRBJ1-6 TRBV20-1 SARIDAGVSPLH
. TRBJ2-6 TRBV12-3/TRBV12-4 ASSFRADSGANVLT
once TRBJ2-1 TRBV5-1 ASSLEGGGAFEQF
. TRBJ2-7 TRBV2 ASRADPAYEQY
. TRBJ2-1 TRBV7-3 ASSLGPGSYNEQF
. TRBJ2-1 TRBV20-1 SVMPPDRNHNEQF
. TRBJ2-5 TRBV29-1 SGRQGVRETQY
. TRBJ2-6 TRBV4-1 ASSQDLGLAGRQGANVLT
few TRBJ1-1 TRBV6-2/TRBV6-3 ASEGIVAF
few TRBJ2-5 TRBV20-1 SARDSTGGKETQY
. TRBJ1-5 TRBV5-1 ASSLGPNQPQH
few TRBJ1-6 TRBV6-1 ATREGGGYNSPLH
. TRBJ1-6 TRBV10-3 AISETHDNSPLH
. TRBJ1-5 TRBV19 ASSTQARQPQH
. TRBJ1-1 TRBV7-2 ASSLAGTGATEAF